This T cell receptor beta chain stems from a study of tumor-infiltrating lymphocytes in oesophageal squamous cell carcinoma. The CDR3 runs to 12 residues. The germline gives CDR1 WNHNN, CDR2 SYGVQD (reference sequence). Via MiXCR, TCRdb re-called the PCR reads, giving one row per CDR3 protein. The sample lists some 16,000 distinct CDR3 sequences; about 43% were seen once. This receptor was identified in a female donor with esophageal squamous cell carcinoma. The chain couples TRBV10-1 to TRBJ2-4; D is undetermined. The end of the DNA aligns better with TRBJ2-1, so the J call may be wrong. Specimen: normal esophageal tissue next to the tumor. This CDR3 is CASSDGVMEQFF. The CDR3 bases are TGCGCCAGCAGCGATGGGGTAATGGAGCAGTTCTTC.